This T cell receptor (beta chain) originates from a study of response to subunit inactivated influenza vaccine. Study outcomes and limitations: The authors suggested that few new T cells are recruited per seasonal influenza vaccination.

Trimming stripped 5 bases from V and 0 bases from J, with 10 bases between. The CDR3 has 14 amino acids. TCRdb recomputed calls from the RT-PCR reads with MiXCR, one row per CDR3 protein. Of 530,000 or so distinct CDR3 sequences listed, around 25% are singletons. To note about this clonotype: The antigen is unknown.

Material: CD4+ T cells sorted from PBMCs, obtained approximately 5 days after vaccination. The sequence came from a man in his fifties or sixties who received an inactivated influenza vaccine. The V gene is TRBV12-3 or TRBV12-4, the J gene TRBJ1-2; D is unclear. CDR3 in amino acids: CASSLPGANYGYTF. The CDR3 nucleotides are TGTGCCAGCAGTCTCCCGGGAGCTAACTATGGCTACACCTTC.